This T cell receptor (beta chain) was documented in a study of PD-1 blockade in classical Hodgkin lymphoma. At the level of the study: It was nivolumab at 3 mg/kg, given intravenously every 2 weeks, that patients received. Overall study findings and caveats: Only CD4+ TCR diversity, not CD8+, had risen significantly by C4D1.

Germline loops: CDR1 MDHEN, CDR2 SYDVKM. The CDR3 covers 20 residues. V lost 5 bases, J lost 2 bases, and 16 bases stayed unmatched. Measured with immunoSEQ multiplex PCR; TCRdb has only the in-frame clones, and not every one. This sample yields around 10,000 clones, of which more than 75% are seen a single time; roughly 35% belongs to the top ten. Each patient's relapse followed autologous stem cell transplantation, and brentuximab vedotin exposure varied. A word on this clone: No antigen is known for it.

The starting material was peripheral blood mononuclear cells (PBMCs), obtained before the second cycle of nivolumab. This receptor was identified in a human donor with classical Hodgkin lymphoma. This sequence joins TRBV28 and TRBJ1-5; 12 bases align to TRBD1. The CDR3 coding sequence is TGTGCCAGCAGTCCCCTTTTTGGGACAGGGGGCGTTGGGGGCAATCAGCCCCAGCATTTT. Protein product: CASSPLFGTGGVGGNQPQHF.